This T cell receptor (beta chain) was profiled in a study of molecular identifiers for immune sequencing clone quantification. Findings and limits, study-wide: With a barcode shared among identical TCR molecules, highly expanded clone sizes could be underestimated.

In the case of this clonotype: What it binds is not known.

TCRdb re-derived calls from the PCR reads in MiXCR, one entry per CDR3 protein. The table shows around 300,000 distinct CDR3 sequences, with roughly a quarter occurring only once. The germline V gene has CDR1 MGHRA and CDR2 YSYEKL. J gave up 5 bases and V 2 bases, and 12 bases lay outside the gene matches. There are 18 residues in the CDR3. A CD8+CD4-CCR7+CD45RA+ gate was used to sort naive CD8 T cells. This clonotype originated in a human donor in good health. Some libraries in this study had Jurkat cell RNA spiked in. Specimen: naive CD8+ T cells from blood, with Jurkat cell RNA spiked in. Subset indicated: FACS-sorted CD8+CD4-CCR7+CD45RA+ naive T cells. The chain joins TRBV4-1 to TRBJ2-3, with 11 bases matching TRBD2. In DNA form, the CDR3 reads TGCGCCAGCAGCCAAATACCTCCGCTAGCGGGGGGTGGAGATACGCAGTATTTT. Translation: CASSQIPPLAGGGDTQYF.